These 29 T cell receptor beta chains were sequenced from one sample in a study of blood T cells in healthy people across ages. Using a J-beta primer mix together with a sample-barcoded 5' primer, a second PCR was run for about 6 to 11 cycles. Each CDR3 protein is one row after TCRdb ran MiXCR on the 5' RACE reads. The sample contains roughly 680,000 distinct CDR3 sequences, about 52% of which appear only once. The specimen sequenced was blood. Receptor source: a woman aged 55-70 years in good health.

This sequence joins TRBV24-1 and TRBJ2-1, with 10 bases matching TRBD1. The V gene's germline CDR1 is KGHDR and CDR2 SFDVKD. The CDR3 is 15 residues long. With V trimmed by 3 bases and J by 8 bases, 6 bases remained unmatched. The CDR3 nucleotides read TGTGCCACCAGTGATCCCGGGACAGGGGATCATGAGCAGTTCTTC. Its translation is CATSDPGTGDHEQFF.

This clonotype was detected a few times. CDR3 region: CSVDGRNTGELFF. The CDR3 DNA follows: TGCAGCGTTGACGGCCGGAACACCGGGGAGCTGTTTTTT. The chain is built from TRBV29-1 and TRBJ2-2; D gene unclear. V shed 3 bases and J shed 1 base, with 6 bases lying between them. The CDR3 spans 13 residues. Germline V CDR1 and CDR2: SQVTM, ANQGSEA.

V gene TRBV29-1 combines with J gene TRBJ2-2; TRBD1 aligns across 7 bases. Unmatched junction bases numbered 6, after V lost 6 bases and J lost 2 bases. Germline V gene lookup returns CDR1 SQVTM and CDR2 ANQGSEA. The CDR3 runs to 14 residues. The CDR3 region has the DNA TGCAGCGTGCTCGACAGGGTCAACACCGGGGAGCTGTTTTTT. It codes for CSVLDRVNTGELFF.

The chain couples TRBV27 to TRBJ1-1, with 7 bases aligning to TRBD1. Germline V gene sequence: CDR1 MNHEY, CDR2 SMNVEV (reference sequence). Losses at the gene ends were 5 bases for V and 7 bases for J; bases not matched to a gene: 7. CDR3 length: 13 amino acids. The CDR3, as DNA: TGTGCCAGCAGTCTCGGACAGGCGGGTGAAGCTTTCTTT. This sequence encodes CASSLGQAGEAFF.

The rearrangement joins TRBV5-1 to TRBJ2-5; TRBD1 is a possible D gene (6 bases). The CDR3 sequence is 15 residues long. From germline, CDR1 is SGHRS and CDR2 YFSETQ. Trimming pared 0 bases from V and 2 bases from J, leaving 11 bases between. DNA of the CDR3: TGCGCCAGCAGCTTGGCCCCCGGGACACAAGAGACCCAGTACTTC. Encoded protein: CASSLAPGTQETQYF.

This clonotype was counted only a few times. The chain uses TRBV12-3 or TRBV12-4 and TRBJ2-7, with a possible D match to TRBD1 (6 bases). The ends were cut back, 6 bases at V and 0 bases at J, with 12 bases in the middle. CDR3 size: 14 residues. The CDR3 DNA follows: TGTGCCAGCAGCCTAGGACAGTTCTCCTACGAGCAGTACTTC. This encodes CASSLGQFSYEQYF.

The genes are TRBV29-1 and TRBJ2-2; D remains ambiguous. Germline V gene lookup returns CDR1 SQVTM and CDR2 ANQGSEA. Trimming pared 0 bases from V and 6 bases from J, leaving 8 bases between. The CDR3 is made up of 13 amino acids. The CDR3 reads CSVEDPGAGELFF. In nucleotides, the CDR3 is TGCAGCGTTGAAGATCCAGGCGCCGGGGAGCTGTTTTTT.

This clonotype has only a few counts. The chain is built from TRBV5-1 and TRBJ2-7; the match to TRBD1 covers 10 bases. CDR1 and CDR2 (germline): SGHRS, YFSETQ. Trimming removed 5 bases from V and 7 bases from J; junction bases left unmatched: 9. The CDR3 is 14 residues long. The CDR3 nucleotides are TGCGCCAGCAGAAGGGACAGGGGTGGGTTGGAGCAGTACTTC. Its translation: CASRRDRGGLEQYF.

J is TRBJ2-2 and V is TRBV20-1; 8 bases fit TRBD1. CDR1 and CDR2 from the germline V gene are DFQATT and SNEGSKA (reference sequence). V lost 6 bases to trimming and J lost 9 bases; unmatched junction nucleotides: 9. The CDR3 loop spans 13 amino acids. The CDR3 protein is CSAKDRVIRELFF. CDR3 DNA sequence: TGCAGTGCCAAGGACAGGGTGATAAGGGAGCTGTTTTTT.

The chain uses TRBV7-2 and TRBJ2-1, with TRBD1 matching over 9 bases. CDR3 length: 16 residues. The V gene's germline CDR1 is SGHTA and CDR2 FQGNSA. V lost 2 bases, J lost 4 bases, and 6 bases stayed unmatched. CDR3 nucleotides: TGTGCCAGCAGCTTAAGGTCGGGACAGGGTTACAATGAGCAGTTCTTC. This gives the protein CASSLRSGQGYNEQFF.

V and J are TRBV9 and TRBJ1-6; D remains unclear. The CDR3 length is 12 residues. Between the trimmed V and J ends, which lost 3 bases and 6 bases, there was a span of 4 bases. The germline V gene has CDR1 SGDLS and CDR2 YYNGEE. CDR3 bases: TGTGCCAGCAGCGAGTCTAATTCACCCCTCCACTTT. It specifies CASSESNSPLHF. The entire variable domain, with the rest obtained from reference TRBV9 and TRBJ1-6, is as follows: DSGVTQTPKHLITATGQRVTLRCSPRSGDLSVYWYQQSLDQGLQFLIQYYNGEERAKGNILERFSAQQFPDLHSELNLSSLELGDSALYFCASSESNSPLHFGNGTRLTVT.

In its sample, this clonotype was seen a few times. The chain recombines TRBV11-1 with TRBJ2-5; D is unclear. Trimming cost V 0 bases and J 5 bases, with 7 bases left between them. Germline CDR1 and CDR2: SGHAT and FQDESV (reference sequence). The CDR3 is made up of 13 amino acids. The CDR3 DNA is TGTGCCAGCAGCTTAGCCCTGATGGAGACCCAGTACTTC. This encodes CASSLALMETQYF.

This clonotype turned up a few times. The rearrangement joins TRBV20-1 to TRBJ2-7, with a possible D match to TRBD1 (6 bases). The closer fit of TRBJ2-5 to the DNA end suggests the J call may be wrong. The CDR3 is 15 amino acids. Germline values: CDR1 DFQATT, CDR2 SNEGSKA (reference sequence). DNA of the CDR3: TGCAGTGCTAGAGATGGGGGCGGGCCCATAGAGACCCAGTACTTC. As protein: CSARDGGGPIETQYF.

This clonotype was seen just once. The V call is TRBV4-3, the J call TRBJ2-5; D remains unclear. CDR3 length equals 15 residues. Germline V CDR1 and CDR2: LGHNA, YSLEER. Trimming took off 0 bases at V and 11 bases at J, with 19 bases between the two ends. The CDR3 protein is CASSQEVYGINEQYF. The CDR3 coding sequence is TGCGCCAGCAGCCAAGAGGTCTACGGTATCAATGAGCAGTACTTC.

Turning to this clonotype: A read error is possible here, since a much larger clone lies one base away. The J gene is TRBJ1-4, the V gene TRBV29-1; D gene unclear. The V end lost 4 bases, the J end lost 15 bases, and 15 bases lay between the germline ends. Germline-derived CDR1 and CDR2 are SQVTM and ANQGSEA. The CDR3 is made up of 11 amino acids. As DNA, the CDR3 is TGCAGCGTTGCATCCGAGACACAGATGTTTTTT. Protein sequence: CSVASETQMFF.

This clonotype appeared a few times. CDR3 in DNA: TGCGCCAGCAGCTTGGCCTGGCGGGAAGGCGAGCAGTACTTC. Translated: CASSLAWREGEQYF. This chain uses TRBV5-1 with TRBJ2-5, with a tentative D call TRBD2 (6 bases). Judging by the DNA end, TRBJ2-7 fits better; the J call may be wrong. CDR1 and CDR2 from the germline V gene are SGHRS and YFSETQ. The CDR3 has 14 amino acids.

V and J are TRBV15 and TRBJ2-5, with D hard to call. Trimming took 0 bases from V and 11 from J, leaving 16 bases between them. This CDR3 comprises 14 residues. The V gene's germline CDR1 is LNHNV and CDR2 YYDKDF (reference sequence). The CDR3 spells CATSRDDGYNEQYF. The CDR3 DNA sequence: TGTGCCACCAGCAGAGATGACGGGTACAATGAGCAGTACTTC.

This clonotype has only a few counts. V gene TRBV5-1 combines with J gene TRBJ1-1, with D tentatively TRBD1 (6 bases). This CDR3 region has 13 residues. Germline CDR1 SGHRS, CDR2 YFSETQ. The germline V and J ends were trimmed by 2 bases and 4 bases, with 9 bases remaining between them. The CDR3 DNA reads as TGCGCCAGCAGCTTTGAAGGGGGCACTGAAGCTTTCTTT. Amino acids: CASSFEGGTEAFF. The full variable domain, in which reference TRBV5-1 and TRBJ1-1 provide the parts outside the CDR3, is KAGVTQTPRYLIKTRGQQVTLSCSPISGHRSVSWYQQTPGQGLQFLFEYFSETQRNKGNFPGRFSGRQFSNSRSEMNVSTLELGDSALYLCASSFEGGTEAFFGQGTRLTVV.

The CDR3 bases are TGTGCCAGCATCCGGGGCGGATATTACTACAATGAGCAGTTCTTC. It yields the protein CASIRGGYYYNEQFF. This chain joins TRBV6-2 or TRBV6-3 and TRBJ2-1; D is tentatively TRBD1 or TRBD2 (5 bases each). CDR1 is MNHEY, CDR2 SVGEGT, per germline. The CDR3 contains 15 residues. The V end lost 7 bases, the J end lost 3 bases, and 16 bases lay between the germline ends.

V is TRBV20-1 and J is TRBJ2-1; TRBD2 aligns across 13 bases. The CDR3 spans 15 residues. Germline CDR1 and CDR2: DFQATT and SNEGSKA (reference sequence). Unmatched junction bases numbered 10, after V lost 5 bases and J lost 9 bases. CDR3 sequence: CSASYGLAGVGEQFF. The CDR3, as DNA: TGCAGTGCTTCCTACGGACTAGCGGGAGTCGGTGAGCAGTTCTTC.

This chain joins TRBV21-1 and TRBJ1-5. TRBV21-1 is a documented pseudogene. CDR3 length: 19 residues. The CDR3 loop is CASSKAGGRGQAVHQPQHF. In nucleotides, the CDR3 is TGTGCCAGCAGCAAAGCAGGCGGCAGGGGCCAGGCGGTCCATCAGCCCCAGCATTTT.

This clonotype showed up just a few times. The gene calls are TRBV18 and TRBJ2-5; D is possibly TRBD2 (8 bases). Germline CDR1 is KGHSH and CDR2 is LQKENI. Trimming took 2 bases from V and 2 from J, leaving 27 bases between them. The CDR3 has 20 residues. CDR3 bases: TGTGCCAGCTCACCAACACGCCGGGGGGGACAGACCAAATTACAAGAGACCCAGTACTTC. As protein: CASSPTRRGGQTKLQETQYF.

The V gene is TRBV5-1, the J gene TRBJ2-3; 10 bases are a match to TRBD1. There are 15 residues in the CDR3. V gave up 5 bases and J gave up 5 bases; unmatched junction bases: 8. Germline loops: CDR1 SGHRS, CDR2 YFSETQ. CDR3 amino acids: CASSRRTGGKDTQYF. CDR3 nucleotides: TGCGCCAGCAGTCGCCGGACAGGGGGAAAAGATACGCAGTATTTT.

The rearrangement links TRBV6-6 to TRBJ2-3; D is unclear. CDR1 MNHNY and CDR2 SVGAGI come from the germline V gene (reference sequence). The CDR3 totals 11 residues. Trimming took off 7 bases at V and 6 bases at J, with 8 bases between the two ends. The CDR3, as DNA: TGTGCCAGCACGGCGCACGATACGCAGTATTTT. It specifies CASTAHDTQYF.

V usage is TRBV4-3 and J usage is TRBJ2-5, with D possibly matching TRBD1 (5 bases). The V gene lost 1 base and the J gene lost 3 bases, with 9 bases spanning the gap. The length of the CDR3 is 14 residues. In germline, CDR1 is LGHNA, CDR2 YSLEER. CDR3 in amino acids: CASSQGQREETQYF. The DNA of the CDR3 is TGCGCCAGCAGCCAAGGACAGAGAGAAGAGACCCAGTACTTC.

The chain recombines TRBV6-1 with TRBJ1-1; D is unresolved. The CDR3 has 14 residues. Per germline, CDR1 MNHNS and CDR2 SASEGT. V lost 4 bases, J lost 0 bases, and 9 bases lay in between. CDR3 in amino acids: CASSVGSLNTEAFF. CDR3 bases: TGTGCCAGCAGTGTGGGTTCCCTGAACACTGAAGCTTTCTTT.

This chain links TRBV9 with TRBJ2-1; 8 bases fit TRBD1. After removal of 0 bases from V and 7 bases from J, the junction contained 15 bases not matched to a gene. Germline CDR1 reads SGDLS; CDR2 reads YYNGEE. CDR3 length: 18 residues. The CDR3 DNA sequence: TGTGCCAGCAGCGTAGCTACAGGAACGGACAGGGCAAATAATGAGCAGTTCTTC. Translation gives CASSVATGTDRANNEQFF. Full variable domain (rest looked up from reference TRBV9 and TRBJ2-1): DSGVTQTPKHLITATGQRVTLRCSPRSGDLSVYWYQQSLDQGLQFLIQYYNGEERAKGNILERFSAQQFPDLHSELNLSSLELGDSALYFCASSVATGTDRANNEQFFGPGTRLTVL.

V usage is TRBV7-2 and J usage is TRBJ2-5, with 10 bases aligning to TRBD2. Germline V lookup: CDR1 SGHTA, CDR2 FQGNSA. Trimming at V came to 5 bases and at J to 9 bases, leaving 12 bases not matched to a gene. This CDR3 is built from 15 residues. In nucleotides, the CDR3 is TGTGCCAGCAGCCTAGTAGGGACTAGCGAATCGGCCCAGTACTTC. This sequence encodes CASSLVGTSESAQYF.

A word on this clonotype: It may be a read error: a sequence one base away is much more abundant. The chain joins TRBV4-3 to TRBJ2-4; possible D gene TRBD2, 6 bases. The CDR3 runs 15 residues. The germline V gene encodes CDR1 LGHNA and CDR2 YSLEER. CDR3 DNA: TGCGCCAGCAGCCAAGAGTTCTCAGGCGGGAACAGTCAGTACTTC. It encodes CASSQEFSGGNSQYF.